Below, 16 T cell receptor beta chains from the same sample are listed, as sequenced in a study of T cells in Graves' hyperthyroidism and ophthalmopathy. The investigators amplified TCR beta CDR3 regions from RNA transcripts. In the first-round RT-PCR of the TCR CDR3, the HTBI primer set was used. TCRdb ran MiXCR on the multiplex PCR reads and lists one entry per CDR3 protein. The sample holds about 580,000 distinct CDR3 sequences; approximately 15% are singletons and the top ten take less than 6%. Material: blood. These receptor sequences come from a woman in her 30s with Graves' hyperthyroidism that later progressed to Graves' ophthalmopathy.

This clonotype came up a few times. This chain connects TRBV24-1 to TRBJ1-2, with 8 positions matching TRBD1. The trim removed 3 bases at V and 7 bases at J, leaving 9 bases unmatched. CDR3 length equals 15 residues. CDR1 KGHDR and CDR2 SFDVKD come from the germline V gene. The CDR3 reads CATSDIPGGDTGYTF. The DNA for the CDR3 is TGTGCCACCAGTGATATACCAGGGGGCGATACTGGCTACACCTTC.

In its sample, this clonotype was seen many times. This sequence joins TRBV18 and TRBJ1-1; 8 nucleotides align to TRBD1. The CDR3 is made up of 14 amino acids. Looked up from germline, CDR1 is KGHSH and CDR2 is LQKENI. Trimming at V came to 3 bases and at J to 6 bases, leaving 6 bases not matched to a gene. The CDR3 DNA sequence: TGTGCCAGCTCACCTTTGACAGGGGACCCTGAAGCTTTCTTT. Amino acids: CASSPLTGDPEAFF. Combining the CDR3 with reference TRBV18 and TRBJ1-1 gives the whole variable domain NAGVMQNPRHLVRRRGQEARLRCSPMKGHSHVYWYRQLPEEGLKFMVYLQKENIIDESGMPKERFSAEFPKEGPSILRIQQVVRGDSAAYFCASSPLTGDPEAFFGQGTRLTVV.

This clonotype came up a few times. The rearrangement joins TRBV6-2 or TRBV6-3 to TRBJ2-7; TRBD1 matches 8 bases. CDR3 length equals 14 residues. The germline V gene has CDR1 MNHEY and CDR2 SVGEGT. V lost 6 bases and J lost 4; bases outside the gene matches: 8. For the CDR3, the DNA is TGTGCCAGCAGAACAGGGGGGTCTTTTTACGAGCAGTACTTC. Translating it yields CASRTGGSFYEQYF.

The V call is TRBV4-1, the J call TRBJ1-1, with 7 bases aligning to TRBD1. The J segment lost 4 bases and the V segment lost 7 bases, leaving 9 bases of the junction unmatched. Germline CDR1 is MGHRA and CDR2 is YSYEKL. The CDR3 has 14 residues. The CDR3 region is CASKETGVGTEAFF. CDR3 sequence (DNA): TGCGCCAGCAAGGAAACAGGGGTCGGCACTGAAGCTTTCTTT.

This chain connects TRBV19 to TRBJ1-1, with TRBD1 matching over 9 bases. Germline V gene data show CDR1 as LNHDA and CDR2 as SQIVND (reference sequence). The V and J ends lost 8 bases and 3 bases, in that order; junction bases with no gene match: 1. The CDR3 is made up of 12 amino acids. CDR3 DNA: TGTGCCAGTGGGGACAGGGACACTGAAGCTTTCTTT. Protein sequence: CASGDRDTEAFF.

The chain employs TRBV5-1 and TRBJ2-2, with D possibly being TRBD1 (6 bases). The CDR3 runs to 15 residues. Germline V gives CDR1 SGHRS, CDR2 YFSETQ. Deletions cut 4 bases from V and 2 bases from J, with 12 bases between. The CDR3 spells CASSRPGVNTGELFF. CDR3 in DNA: TGCGCCAGCAGCCGCCCAGGGGTTAACACCGGGGAGCTGTTTTTT.

This clonotype was detected ten times or more. V usage is TRBV27 and J usage is TRBJ2-7; D might be TRBD2 (6 bases). Trimming removed 4 bases from V and 2 bases from J, with 21 bases in between. This CDR3 spans 17 amino acids. Per germline, CDR1 MNHEY and CDR2 SMNVEV (reference sequence). As DNA, the CDR3 is TGTGCCAGCAGTTCTGCATCCGGGAGCGTTAAACCCTACGAGCAGTACTTC. Encoded protein: CASSSASGSVKPYEQYF.

This clonotype occurred many times. This chain uses TRBV5-1 with TRBJ1-5; weak D call: TRBD1 (6 bases). Trimming removed 0 bases from V and 5 bases from J, with 12 bases in between. Germline CDR1 and CDR2: SGHRS and YFSETQ. The CDR3 loop spans 15 amino acids. The CDR3 nucleotides are TGCGCCAGCAGCTTGGATCCAGGGGATGATCAGCCCCAGCATTTT. Protein product: CASSLDPGDDQPQHF.

This clonotype was seen repeatedly, ten times or more. This chain connects TRBV7-2 to TRBJ2-3; D is unresolved. CDR3 size: 15 residues. The V and J ends lost 1 base and 0 bases respectively, with 8 bases between them. The germline V gene encodes CDR1 SGHTA and CDR2 FQGNSA. CDR3 sequence: CASSLGYGSTDTQYF. The CDR3 nucleotides read TGTGCCAGCAGCTTAGGCTACGGCAGCACAGATACGCAGTATTTT.

This clonotype was observed a few times. The V gene is TRBV27, the J gene TRBJ2-7; no clear D. V was shortened by 3 bases and J by 1 base, with 10 bases between the two germline ends. This CDR3 contains 14 residues. Germline CDR1 is MNHEY and CDR2 is SMNVEV (reference sequence). The CDR3 DNA reads TGTGCCAGCAGTTTTTACGGGCCGTCCTACGAGCAGTACTTC. Translation gives CASSFYGPSYEQYF.

This clonotype was seen a few times. The V and J genes are TRBV14 and TRBJ2-3; no reliable D call. The CDR3 is 12 amino acids. The germline V gene encodes CDR1 SGHDN and CDR2 FVKESK. Trimming left V 2 bases short and J 6 bases short, with 6 bases between. The CDR3: CASSQFLDTQYF. CDR3 nucleotide sequence: TGTGCCAGCAGCCAATTTCTCGATACGCAGTATTTT.

This clonotype was found many times. J is TRBJ2-1 and V is TRBV15; possibly TRBD1 or TRBD2 for D (6 bases each). The V gene's germline CDR1 is LNHNV and CDR2 YYDKDF (reference sequence). This CDR3 comprises 15 residues. V shed 5 bases and J shed 0 bases, with 11 bases lying between them. In DNA, the CDR3 is TGTGCCACCAGCGGTACGGGGGCCTCCTACAATGAGCAGTTCTTC. Translated: CATSGTGASYNEQFF.

This clonotype has a count of ten or more. V and J are TRBV2 and TRBJ1-5; TRBD1 might be the D (5 bases). Trimming removed 6 bases from V and 6 bases from J, with 12 bases in between. Germline V gene sequence: CDR1 SNHLY, CDR2 FYNNEI. The CDR3 runs 13 residues. CDR3 sequence (DNA): TGTGCCAGCAGCCCACAGGATGGTCAGCCCCAGCATTTT. Its translation is CASSPQDGQPQHF.

In this sample, this clonotype turned up many times. The V and J genes are TRBV5-1 and TRBJ2-1, with 8 bases identical to TRBD2. V was pared by 5 bases and J by 0 bases, with 13 bases of the junction left unmatched. There are 18 residues in the CDR3. Per germline, CDR1 SGHRS and CDR2 YFSETQ. As DNA, the CDR3 is TGCGCCAGCAGTAAGGTTAGCGGGGATTTATTCTCCTACAATGAGCAGTTCTTC. Protein product: CASSKVSGDLFSYNEQFF.

This clonotype occurred many times. The V gene is TRBV7-8, the J gene TRBJ2-1, with 11 nucleotides matching TRBD2. Unmatched junction bases numbered 6, after V lost 4 bases and J lost 7 bases. The CDR3 spans 15 residues. Germline V CDR1 and CDR2: SGHVS, FQNEAQ. CDR3 residues: CASSSTSGSQNEQFF. The CDR3 coding sequence is TGTGCCAGCAGCTCTACTAGCGGGAGTCAGAATGAGCAGTTCTTC.

V gene TRBV7-2 combines with J gene TRBJ2-3; a possible D gene is TRBD2 (6 bases). Trimming took 1 base from V and 3 from J, leaving 8 bases between them. The CDR3 spans 14 residues. Germline CDR1 SGHTA, CDR2 FQGNSA. The CDR3, as DNA: TGTGCCAGCAGCTTAGAGACTAGAACAGATACGCAGTATTTT. This sequence encodes CASSLETRTDTQYF.